What follows are 14 T cell receptor beta chains derived from one specimen sequenced in a study of response to subunit inactivated influenza vaccine. Each CDR3 protein gets one entry after TCRdb re-called the RT-PCR reads with MiXCR. The sample lists 490,000 or so distinct CDR3 sequences, 6.5% to 8% occurring once. The material was PBMCs from blood, obtained about 24 months after vaccination. These receptor sequences come from a man aged 50-75 years who received an inactivated influenza vaccine.

This chain uses TRBV3-1 with TRBJ1-2; D is unresolved. CDR1 is LGHDT and CDR2 is YNNKEL in the germline V gene (reference sequence). This CDR3 comprises 12 residues. V lost 0 bases and J 8 bases, leaving 7 bases between the germline ends. The CDR3 bases are TGTGCCAGCAGCCAAGACCGTGGAGGCTACACCTTC. Protein product: CASSQDRGGYTF.

In its sample, this clonotype was seen many times. V gene TRBV13 combines with J gene TRBJ2-5; D remains ambiguous. V lost 3 bases to trimming and J lost 0 bases, with 8 bases between them. Germline-derived CDR1 and CDR2 are PRHDT and FYEKMQ (reference sequence). There are 14 residues in the CDR3. This CDR3 reads CASSLSYDQETQYF. In DNA form, the CDR3 reads TGTGCCAGCAGCTTGAGTTACGACCAAGAGACCCAGTACTTC.

This chain joins TRBV20-1 and TRBJ2-7; possibly TRBD2 for D (5 bases). Per the germline V gene, CDR1 is DFQATT and CDR2 is SNEGSKA (reference sequence). V lost 1 base to trimming and J lost 5 bases, with 21 bases between them. There are 16 residues in the CDR3. The CDR3 sequence: CSARGPGVTQADEQYF. CDR3 DNA: TGCAGTGCTAGAGGACCGGGCGTAACCCAAGCGGACGAGCAGTACTTC.

This clonotype was seen a few times. The chain couples TRBV4-2 to TRBJ2-1; 9 bases are shared with TRBD1. From germline, CDR1 is LGHNA and CDR2 YNFKEQ. CDR3 length equals 15 residues. The V segment lost 3 bases and the J segment 9 bases; nucleotides outside the gene matches: 9. The CDR3 DNA reads as TGTGCCAGCAGCCAGGAAAGGACAGGGGCGAGTGAGCAGTTCTTC. Amino acid sequence: CASSQERTGASEQFF.

This clonotype occurred a few times. The V gene is TRBV7-2, the J gene TRBJ2-5; the match to TRBD2 covers 7 bases. This CDR3 is built from 14 residues. V trimming: 2 bases; J trimming: 5 bases; junction bases outside the gene matches: 5. CDR1 and CDR2 from the germline V gene are SGHTA and FQGNSA. CDR3 residues: CASSLWGGVETQYF. As DNA, the CDR3 is TGTGCCAGCAGCTTATGGGGGGGAGTGGAGACCCAGTACTTC.

This clonotype was detected only a few times. This chain links TRBV20-1 with TRBJ1-1, with D hard to call. The CDR3 consists of 15 residues. Germline V gene lookup returns CDR1 DFQATT and CDR2 SNEGSKA (reference sequence). Trimming pared 0 bases from V and 3 bases from J, leaving 14 bases between. CDR3 nucleotide sequence: TGCAGTGCTAGAGATCCAACCTCCCTGGACACTGAAGCTTTCTTT. Its translation is CSARDPTSLDTEAFF.

This clonotype appeared many times. CDR3 region: CATSKGRSGTDTQYF. The CDR3 nucleotides are TGTGCCACCTCAAAGGGTAGAAGTGGCACAGATACGCAGTATTTT. The V call is TRBV15, the J call TRBJ2-3; D not resolved. The V and J ends lost 8 bases and 1 base respectively, with 16 bases between them. The germline gives CDR1 LNHNV, CDR2 YYDKDF (reference sequence). CDR3 length: 15 residues.

This clonotype has at least ten counts. The chain uses TRBV24-1 and TRBJ2-1; 7 nucleotides align to TRBD1. The CDR3 spans 16 residues. The V gene end was trimmed by 2 bases and the J gene end by 7 bases; junction bases not matched to a gene: 10. Germline CDR1 reads KGHDR; CDR2 reads SFDVKD. For the CDR3, the DNA is TGTGCCACCAGTGATTACCGGGACAGAGACATGAATGAGCAGTTCTTC. Protein product: CATSDYRDRDMNEQFF.

Comments on this clonotype: One end of the junction does not line up with germline, which may come from a read error. V usage is TRBV20-1 and J usage is TRBJ1-5, with 8 bases lining up with TRBD1. In germline, CDR1 is DFQATT, CDR2 SNEGSKA (reference sequence). CDR3 size: 11 residues. Here the CDR3 DNA reads TGCAGTGCTAAACCCGGGACAGGAGCGGCCTTT. Translation gives CSAKPGTGAAF.

A word on this clonotype: A much larger clone sits a single nucleotide away, making a read error possible. This sequence joins TRBV20-1 and TRBJ2-5; possibly TRBD2 for D (5 bases). Germline CDR1 DFQATT, CDR2 SNEGSKA (reference sequence). The CDR3 totals 13 residues. V lost 6 bases and J lost 2, with 13 bases in between. In DNA, the CDR3 is TGCAGTGCGTCGTGGACTGATCAAGAGACCCAGTACTTC. This sequence encodes CSASWTDQETQYF.

This clonotype was seen only a few times. The chain employs TRBV25-1 and TRBJ1-2; D unclear. In germline, CDR1 is MGHDK, CDR2 SYGVNS. V was cut by 2 bases and J by 0 bases, with 7 bases left in between. This CDR3 is built from 14 residues. The CDR3 is CASSESPSNYGYTF. CDR3 nucleotide sequence: TGTGCCAGCAGTGAAAGCCCTTCTAACTATGGCTACACCTTC.

There are a few counts of this clonotype. The chain employs TRBV29-1 and TRBJ2-7; 8 positions agree with TRBD1. V lost 4 bases to trimming and J lost 0 bases; unmatched junction nucleotides: 2. The CDR3 extends over 13 amino acids. Germline CDR1 reads SQVTM; CDR2 reads ANQGSEA. The CDR3 DNA reads TGCAGCGTTGGGACAGGGAACTCCTACGAGCAGTACTTC. Protein: CSVGTGNSYEQYF.

This clonotype was detected a few times. The chain combines TRBV4-2 with TRBJ2-5; the match to TRBD2 covers 13 bases. Germline V gene lookup returns CDR1 LGHNA and CDR2 YNFKEQ. This CDR3 comprises 16 residues. V lost 1 base and J lost 5; bases outside the gene matches: 4. The CDR3 DNA is TGTGCCAGCAGCCAAGTCGGGACTAGCGGGATGGAGACCCAGTACTTC. Its protein is CASSQVGTSGMETQYF.

The chain uses TRBV20-1 and TRBJ2-1, with 11 bases aligning to TRBD2. Germline V gene data show CDR1 as DFQATT and CDR2 as SNEGSKA (reference sequence). Losses at the gene ends were 5 bases for V and 7 bases for J; bases not matched to a gene: 4. The CDR3 loop spans 13 amino acids. CDR3 bases: TGCAGTGCTGGACTAGCGGGTGAGAATGAGCAGTTCTTC. This encodes CSAGLAGENEQFF.